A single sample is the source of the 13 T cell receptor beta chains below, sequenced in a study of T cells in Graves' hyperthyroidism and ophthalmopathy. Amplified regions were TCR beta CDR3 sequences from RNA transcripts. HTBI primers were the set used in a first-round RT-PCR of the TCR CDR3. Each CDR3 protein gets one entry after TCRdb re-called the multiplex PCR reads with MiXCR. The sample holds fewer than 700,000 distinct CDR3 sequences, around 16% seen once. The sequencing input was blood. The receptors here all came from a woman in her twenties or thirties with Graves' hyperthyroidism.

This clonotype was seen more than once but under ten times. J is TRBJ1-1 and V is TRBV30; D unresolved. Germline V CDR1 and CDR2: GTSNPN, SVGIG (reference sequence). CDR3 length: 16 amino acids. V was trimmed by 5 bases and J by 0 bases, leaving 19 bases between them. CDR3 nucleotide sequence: TGTGCCTGGGCGCCCCCGAGTAGAGCCATGAACACTGAAGCTTTCTTT. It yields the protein CAWAPPSRAMNTEAFF.

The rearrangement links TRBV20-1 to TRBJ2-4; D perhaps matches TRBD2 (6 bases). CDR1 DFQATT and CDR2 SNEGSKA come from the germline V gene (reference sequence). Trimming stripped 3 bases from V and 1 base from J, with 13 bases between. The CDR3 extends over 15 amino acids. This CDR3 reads CSASPGRGAKNIQYF. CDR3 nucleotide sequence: TGCAGTGCTAGCCCCGGGAGAGGGGCCAAAAACATTCAGTACTTC.

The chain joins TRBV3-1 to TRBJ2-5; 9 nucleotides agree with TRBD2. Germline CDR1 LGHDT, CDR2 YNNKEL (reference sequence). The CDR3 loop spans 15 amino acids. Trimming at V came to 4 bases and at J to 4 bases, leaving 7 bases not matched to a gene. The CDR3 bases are TGTGCCAGCAGCCGATCACTAGCGGGTCGAGAGACCCAGTACTTC. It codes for CASSRSLAGRETQYF.

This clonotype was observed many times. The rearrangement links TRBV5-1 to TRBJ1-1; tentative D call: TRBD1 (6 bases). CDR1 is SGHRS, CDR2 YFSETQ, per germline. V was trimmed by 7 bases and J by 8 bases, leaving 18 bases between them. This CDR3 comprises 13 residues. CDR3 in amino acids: CASGGENDREAFF. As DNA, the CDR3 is TGCGCCAGCGGGGGCGAGAATGACAGAGAAGCTTTCTTT.

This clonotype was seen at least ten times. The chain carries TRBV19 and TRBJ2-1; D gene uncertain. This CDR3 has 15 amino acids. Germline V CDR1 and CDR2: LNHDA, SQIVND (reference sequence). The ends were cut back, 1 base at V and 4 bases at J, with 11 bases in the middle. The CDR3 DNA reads TGTGCCAGTAGTATAGGACATACCCCATACAATGAGCAGTTCTTC. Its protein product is CASSIGHTPYNEQFF.

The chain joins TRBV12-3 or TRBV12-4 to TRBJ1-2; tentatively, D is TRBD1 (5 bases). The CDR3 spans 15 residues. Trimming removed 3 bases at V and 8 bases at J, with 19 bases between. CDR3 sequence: CASSLEGREAAGYTF. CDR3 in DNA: TGTGCCAGCAGTTTGGAGGGCAGGGAGGCGGCAGGCTACACCTTC.

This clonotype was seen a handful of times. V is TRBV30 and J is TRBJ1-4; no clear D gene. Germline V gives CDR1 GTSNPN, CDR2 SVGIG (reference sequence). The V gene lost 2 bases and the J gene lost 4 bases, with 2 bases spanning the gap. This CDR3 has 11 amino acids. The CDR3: CAWSINEKLFF. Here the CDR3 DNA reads TGTGCCTGGAGTATTAATGAAAAACTGTTTTTT.

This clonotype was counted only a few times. CDR3 region: CASSYGGDGYGYTF. In DNA form, the CDR3 reads TGTGCCAGCAGTTACGGCGGGGATGGCTATGGCTACACCTTC. The chain is built from TRBV6-2 or TRBV6-3 and TRBJ1-2; D is unclear. V was trimmed by 2 bases and J by 4 bases, leaving 11 bases between them. The CDR3 loop spans 14 amino acids. Germline loops: CDR1 MNHEY, CDR2 SVGEGT.

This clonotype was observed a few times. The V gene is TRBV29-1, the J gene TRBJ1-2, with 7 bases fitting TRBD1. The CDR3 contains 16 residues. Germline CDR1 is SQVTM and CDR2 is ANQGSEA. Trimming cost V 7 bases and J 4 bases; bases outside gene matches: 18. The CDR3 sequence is CSEYEPGQRVPYGYTF. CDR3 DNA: TGCAGCGAATACGAACCGGGACAGAGAGTACCCTATGGCTACACCTTC.

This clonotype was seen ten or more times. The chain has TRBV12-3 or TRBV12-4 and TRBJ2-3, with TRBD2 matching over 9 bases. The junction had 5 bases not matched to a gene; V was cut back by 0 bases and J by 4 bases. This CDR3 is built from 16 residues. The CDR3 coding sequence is TGTGCCAGCAGTTTAGCTCTTAGCGGGAGTGCAGATACGCAGTATTTT. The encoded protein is CASSLALSGSADTQYF.

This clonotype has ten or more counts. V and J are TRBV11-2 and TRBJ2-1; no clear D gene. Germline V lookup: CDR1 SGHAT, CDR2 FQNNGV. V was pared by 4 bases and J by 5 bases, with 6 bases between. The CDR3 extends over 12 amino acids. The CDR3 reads CASSSGNNEQFF. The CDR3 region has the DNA TGTGCCAGCAGCTCTGGTAACAATGAGCAGTTCTTC. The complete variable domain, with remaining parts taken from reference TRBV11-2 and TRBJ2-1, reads EAGVAQSPRYKIIEKRQSVAFWCNPISGHATLYWYQQILGQGPKLLIQFQNNGVVDDSQLPKDRFSAERLKGVDSTLKIQPAKLEDSAVYLCASSSGNNEQFFGPGTRLTVL.

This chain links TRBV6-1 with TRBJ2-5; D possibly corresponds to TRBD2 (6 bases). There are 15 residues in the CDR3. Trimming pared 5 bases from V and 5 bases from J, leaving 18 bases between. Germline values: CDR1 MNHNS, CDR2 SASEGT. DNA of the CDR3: TGTGCCAGCAGTTATATAGAAGGGGCGGGGGAGACCCAGTACTTC. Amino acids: CASSYIEGAGETQYF.

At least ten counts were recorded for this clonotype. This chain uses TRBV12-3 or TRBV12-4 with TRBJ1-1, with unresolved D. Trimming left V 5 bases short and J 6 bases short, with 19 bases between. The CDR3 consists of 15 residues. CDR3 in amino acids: CASSHLRQVAAEAFF. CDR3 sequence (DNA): TGTGCCAGCAGTCATCTTAGGCAGGTTGCGGCTGAAGCTTTCTTT.